The present entry profiles one TCR beta chain with its context. What it binds is not known. Trimming removed 1 base at V and 3 bases at J, with 9 bases between. This CDR3 is 13 amino acids long. In germline, CDR1 is GTSNPN, CDR2 SVGIG (reference sequence). Running of the assay took place at deep level. Using immunoSEQ multiplex PCR, the repertoire was profiled, and TCRdb retains in-frame clones only, with some absent. This sample has around 500,000 clones, with about 85% found just once. This sample is part of a study of shared clonotypes between healthy human individuals. Overall study results and limits: The small donor group covered limited genetic and exposure diversity. Sampling was confined to blood; repertoires within tissues likely differ.

This receptor was taken from a woman aged 40 to 50 in good health. Some clones in this sample may be carry-over from other donors' samples. V and J are TRBV30 and TRBJ1-2; D unclear. Specimen: PBMCs. The chain's CDR3 is CAWSGGEDYGYTF. The CDR3, as DNA: TGTGCCTGGAGTGGAGGAGAAGACTATGGCTACACCTTC.